The 30 T cell receptor beta chains below all came from one sample that was sequenced in a study of neurological immune-mediated disorders. One entry per CDR3 protein, called by TCRdb with MiXCR from the 5' RACE reads. The repertoire holds about 79,000 distinct CDR3 sequences, about 14% seen once, with roughly 7.3% in the top ten. Sequencing was performed on PBMCs. The receptors stem from a woman in her forties or fifties in good health.

This clonotype was seen a handful of times. The chain combines TRBV5-5 with TRBJ1-2, with TRBD1 matching over 12 bases. V shed 3 bases and J 3 bases; nucleotides not matched to a gene: 9. Germline CDR1 SGHKS, CDR2 YYEKEE (reference sequence). This CDR3 contains 17 residues. CDR3 nucleotides: TGTGCCAGCAGCTCACCGGGACAGGGGGCGTTTGACTATGGCTACACCTTC. It is translated as CASSSPGQGAFDYGYTF. Full variable domain (outside the CDR3, taken from reference TRBV5-5 and TRBJ1-2): DAGVTQSPTHLIKTRGQQVTLRCSPISGHKSVSWYQQVLGQGPQFIFQYYEKEERGRGNFPDRFSARQFPNYSSELNVNALLLGDSALYLCASSSPGQGAFDYGYTFGSGTRLTVV.

This clonotype has a count of ten or more. The chain couples TRBV13 to TRBJ2-7; D unclear. The CDR3 is 13 residues long. Germline V lookup: CDR1 PRHDT, CDR2 FYEKMQ (reference sequence). Trimming removed 3 bases at V and 3 bases at J, with 9 bases between. CDR3: CASSFGSNYEQYF. CDR3 bases: TGTGCCAGCAGCTTCGGCAGCAACTACGAGCAGTACTTC.

In its sample, this clonotype was seen many times. The rearrangement uses TRBV5-1 and TRBJ2-3; D may be TRBD1 (6 bases). Trimming left V 2 bases short and J 3 bases short, with 7 bases between. The CDR3 length is 13 residues. Germline V lookup: CDR1 SGHRS, CDR2 YFSETQ. The CDR3 spells CASSLTGTDTQYF. CDR3 DNA: TGCGCCAGCAGCTTAACAGGGACAGATACGCAGTATTTT.

In its sample, this clonotype was seen a few times. The J gene is TRBJ2-7, the V gene TRBV20-1, with D possibly TRBD2 on 5 matching bases. Germline CDR1 DFQATT, CDR2 SNEGSKA (reference sequence). The CDR3 loop spans 12 amino acids. Trimming removed 7 bases at V and 3 bases at J, with 13 bases between. CDR3 DNA: TGCAGTGTAAGAGGGTCAAACTACGAGCAGTACTTC. It translates to CSVRGSNYEQYF.

This clonotype has at least ten counts. The chain recombines TRBV7-2 with TRBJ1-1; D call uncertain. V shed 2 bases and J shed 3 bases, with 7 bases lying between them. The CDR3 length is 13 residues. Germline V lookup: CDR1 SGHTA, CDR2 FQGNSA. CDR3 DNA sequence: TGTGCCAGCAGCTTAACCGATGACACTGAAGCTTTCTTT. It specifies CASSLTDDTEAFF.

This clonotype was recorded many times. The chain joins TRBV7-2 to TRBJ2-7, with 9 bases aligning to TRBD1. The CDR3 is made up of 15 amino acids. V lost 7 bases and J lost 2; bases outside the gene matches: 9. Germline lookup yields CDR1 SGHTA and CDR2 FQGNSA. For the CDR3, the DNA is TGTGCCAGCACCTTCCAGGGGACAGGGCCCTACGAGCAGTACTTC. Protein sequence: CASTFQGTGPYEQYF.

The chain joins TRBV6-5 to TRBJ2-1; 14 positions match TRBD2. The CDR3 is made up of 17 amino acids. With V trimmed by 6 bases and J by 2 bases, 6 bases remained unmatched. Looked up from germline, CDR1 is MNHEY and CDR2 is SVGAGI. This chain's CDR3 is CASRSRTSGRTYNEQFF. The CDR3 bases are TGTGCCAGCAGATCACGGACTAGCGGGAGGACCTACAATGAGCAGTTCTTC.

The chain combines TRBV5-1 with TRBJ2-4; D might be TRBD1 or TRBD2, each matching 5 bases. In germline, CDR1 is SGHRS, CDR2 YFSETQ. The V gene lost 0 bases and the J gene lost 0 bases, with 28 bases spanning the gap. The CDR3 extends over 22 amino acids. CDR3: CASSLGEDRDRGWVIAKNIQYF. In nucleotides, the CDR3 is TGCGCCAGCAGCTTGGGAGAGGACCGGGACCGGGGATGGGTCATAGCCAAAAACATTCAGTACTTC.

This clonotype was found a few times. This rearrangement joins TRBV29-1 to TRBJ1-2; 7 bases are a match to TRBD1. Germline V lookup: CDR1 SQVTM, CDR2 ANQGSEA. Trimming cost V 7 bases and J 3 bases; bases outside gene matches: 8. The CDR3 totals 13 residues. The CDR3 spells CSARTGADYGYTF. CDR3 nucleotides: TGCAGCGCTCGGACAGGAGCGGACTATGGCTACACCTTC.

Ten or more counts support this clonotype. V is TRBV20-1 and J is TRBJ2-1; 8 bases map to TRBD1. The CDR3 is 16 amino acids. Germline-derived CDR1 and CDR2 are DFQATT and SNEGSKA (reference sequence). V lost 2 bases and J lost 4; bases outside the gene matches: 10. CDR3 coding DNA: TGCAGTGCTAGATCCGCTCAGGGGGCGCAGTACAATGAGCAGTTCTTC. Residues: CSARSAQGAQYNEQFF.

This clonotype was counted many times. The chain is built from TRBV20-1 and TRBJ2-3; 12 positions match TRBD2. With 1 base clipped from V and 2 bases from J, the junction kept 7 bases outside the gene matches. The V gene's germline CDR1 is DFQATT and CDR2 SNEGSKA (reference sequence). The CDR3 covers 17 residues. In DNA form, the CDR3 reads TGCAGTGCTAGAGCGGCGTCTAGCGGGGGGGACACAGATACGCAGTATTTT. It translates to CSARAASSGGDTDTQYF.

This clonotype appeared many times. The chain employs TRBV5-1 and TRBJ1-1; D is unclear. This CDR3 is built from 14 residues. CDR1 and CDR2 from the germline V gene are SGHRS and YFSETQ. Trimming took 1 base from V and 0 from J, leaving 7 bases between them. The CDR3 coding sequence is TGCGCCAGCAGCTTGTCGGGAATGAACACTGAAGCTTTCTTT. It codes for CASSLSGMNTEAFF.

In its sample, this clonotype was seen many times. The chain employs TRBV6-2 or TRBV6-3 and TRBJ1-1; D possibly corresponds to TRBD1 (6 bases). Trimming shortened V by 0 bases and J by 8 bases, and 10 bases separated the two germline ends. Germline V gene data show CDR1 as MNHEY and CDR2 as SVGEGT. The CDR3 contains 13 residues. The CDR3, as DNA: TGTGCCAGCAGTTACTCGTGGCAGGGGGAAGCTTTCTTT. Translating gives CASSYSWQGEAFF.

To note about this clonotype: The junction shows a germline mismatch at one end, possibly a read error. The CDR3 DNA sequence: TGCGCCACCAGCCCCCTCGCAGGCGGGAGGGCCAAAAACATTCAGTACTTC. As protein: CATSPLAGGRAKNIQYF. The chain combines TRBV5-1 with TRBJ2-4; 8 bases agree with TRBD2. The length of the CDR3 is 17 residues. Germline V gene data show CDR1 as SGHRS and CDR2 as YFSETQ.

This clonotype was recorded at least ten times. The chain couples TRBV5-1 to TRBJ2-3; the D is unclear. The germline V and J ends were trimmed by 0 bases and 7 bases, with 9 bases remaining between them. There are 13 residues in the CDR3. Germline V gives CDR1 SGHRS, CDR2 YFSETQ. CDR3 nucleotide sequence: TGCGCCAGCAGCTTGGAGGGTCTTAATACGCAGTATTTT. Translation gives CASSLEGLNTQYF.

This clonotype has a count of ten or more. The chain employs TRBV29-1 and TRBJ2-6; D is unclear. CDR3 length: 17 residues. V lost 4 bases and J lost 4, with 20 bases in between. Germline V gene data show CDR1 as SQVTM and CDR2 as ANQGSEA. CDR3 nucleotides: TGCAGCGTTGTTCTGGGTCAGGCCTTCTCGGGGGCCAACGTCCTGACTTTC. Protein product: CSVVLGQAFSGANVLTF.

In its sample, this clonotype was seen many times. The rearrangement joins TRBV3-1 to TRBJ2-2; a possible D gene is TRBD1 (6 bases). CDR1 LGHDT and CDR2 YNNKEL come from the germline V gene (reference sequence). There are 15 residues in the CDR3. Trimming stripped 4 bases from V and 4 bases from J, with 13 bases between. The CDR3 loop reads CASSLFTGSTGELFF. The CDR3 DNA reads TGTGCCAGCAGCCTTTTTACAGGGAGCACCGGGGAGCTGTTTTTT.

This clonotype was detected many times. The chain employs TRBV12-3 or TRBV12-4 and TRBJ2-7; 8 bases match TRBD1. The CDR3 contains 15 residues. After removal of 6 bases from V and 4 bases from J, the junction contained 11 bases not matched to a gene. The chain's CDR3 is CASRTTGVMGYEQYF. CDR3 sequence (DNA): TGTGCCAGCAGGACGACAGGGGTCATGGGTTACGAGCAGTACTTC.

In its sample, this clonotype was seen many times. The chain combines TRBV29-1 with TRBJ2-1; weak D call: TRBD2 (6 bases). Germline V lookup: CDR1 SQVTM, CDR2 ANQGSEA. The CDR3 is 14 amino acids. The V end was cut by 6 bases, the J end by 0 bases, with 12 bases between. The CDR3 coding sequence is TGCAGCGTGGGAGGTCGGAGCTCCTACAATGAGCAGTTCTTC. Its translation: CSVGGRSSYNEQFF.

Ten or more counts support this clonotype. This chain connects TRBV24-1 to TRBJ2-2; 13 nucleotides match TRBD2. The CDR3 has 18 amino acids. The V and J ends lost 0 bases and 3 bases, in that order; junction bases with no gene match: 3. Germline CDR1 KGHDR, CDR2 SFDVKD. The CDR3 coding sequence is TGTGCCACCAGTGATTTGCAGGGACTAGCGGGGCACACCGGGGAGCTGTTTTTT. It translates to CATSDLQGLAGHTGELFF.

This clonotype was picked up many times. V and J are TRBV9 and TRBJ1-5; D gene uncertain. Trimming shortened V by 0 bases and J by 1 base, and 5 bases separated the two germline ends. CDR1 is SGDLS, CDR2 YYNGEE, per germline. This CDR3 region has 14 residues. The CDR3 DNA reads TGTGCCAGCAGCGTAGACCACAGCAATCAGCCCCAGCATTTT. Its protein is CASSVDHSNQPQHF.

This clonotype was counted many times. At one end the junction does not follow the germline gene, possibly because of a read error. The chain is built from TRBV12-3 or TRBV12-4 and TRBJ2-3; 10 bases fit TRBD2. CDR3 length equals 11 residues. CDR3 residues: CASSSGTSVNF. CDR3 bases: TGTGCCAGCAGCTCCGGGACTAGCGTGAATTTT.

This clonotype has a count of ten or more. This chain links TRBV15 with TRBJ1-3; no reliable D call. The V and J ends lost 2 bases and 0 bases respectively, with 11 bases between them. Germline V gene sequence: CDR1 LNHNV, CDR2 YYDKDF (reference sequence). The CDR3 contains 16 residues. CDR3 residues: CATSRRLSSSGNTIYF. CDR3 DNA: TGTGCCACCAGCAGACGACTCTCGAGCTCTGGAAACACCATATATTTT.

The V call is TRBV18, the J call TRBJ1-3; perhaps TRBD1 as D (5 bases). CDR1 KGHSH and CDR2 LQKENI come from the germline V gene. V was trimmed by 6 bases and J by 4 bases, leaving 16 bases between them. This CDR3 region has 15 residues. In nucleotides, the CDR3 is TGTGCCAGCTCCTACACAGTGACAGTCGGAAACACCATATATTTT. It translates to CASSYTVTVGNTIYF.

This clonotype was observed many times. V gene TRBV7-9 combines with J gene TRBJ2-7; D is uncertain. Trimming left V 6 bases short and J 0 bases short, with 9 bases between. The CDR3 is 13 residues long. Germline V lookup: CDR1 SEHNR, CDR2 FQNEAQ (reference sequence). The CDR3 nucleotides read TGTGCCAGCAGTTATGCTGGCTCCTACGAGCAGTACTTC. As protein: CASSYAGSYEQYF. Using reference TRBV7-9 and TRBJ2-7 for the parts outside the CDR3, the full variable domain is DTGVSQNPRHKITKRGQNVTFRCDPISEHNRLYWYRQTLGQGPEFLTYFQNEAQLEKSRLLSDRFSAERPKGSFSTLEIQRTEQGDSAMYLCASSYAGSYEQYFGPGTRLTVT.

V is TRBV20-1 and J is TRBJ2-5; 8 nucleotides match TRBD2. CDR3 length: 16 residues. Germline lookup yields CDR1 DFQATT and CDR2 SNEGSKA (reference sequence). V dropped 6 bases and J dropped 1; count of bases not matched to a gene: 13. In nucleotides, the CDR3 is TGCAGTGCACACTCACGGGCTAGCGGGTTCCAAGAGACCCAGTACTTC. This encodes CSAHSRASGFQETQYF.

This clonotype was recorded at least ten times. This sequence joins TRBV15 and TRBJ2-2; D is possibly TRBD1 or TRBD2 (6 bases each). This CDR3 comprises 13 residues. Trimming removed 8 bases at V and 0 bases at J, with 7 bases between. Germline lookup yields CDR1 LNHNV and CDR2 YYDKDF (reference sequence). In DNA, the CDR3 is TGTGCCACCGGGGGGCCGAACACCGGGGAGCTGTTTTTT. Translated: CATGGPNTGELFF.

This clonotype occurred many times. The chain carries TRBV5-1 and TRBJ2-5; D is unresolved. This CDR3 is 14 amino acids long. Trimming stripped 0 bases from V and 3 bases from J, with 9 bases between. Germline V gene sequence: CDR1 SGHRS, CDR2 YFSETQ. This chain's CDR3 is CASSLDRSKETQYF. CDR3 DNA sequence: TGCGCCAGCAGCTTGGACCGTTCAAAAGAGACCCAGTACTTC.

This clonotype has a count of ten or more. The chain's CDR3 is CAISEGAGSNQPQHF. Here the CDR3 DNA reads TGTGCCATCAGTGAGGGGGCAGGTAGCAATCAGCCCCAGCATTTT. This sequence joins TRBV10-3 and TRBJ1-5; D is perhaps TRBD1 (5 bases). Trimming pared 2 bases from V and 0 bases from J, leaving 8 bases between. CDR3 length equals 15 residues. The V gene's germline CDR1 is ENHRY and CDR2 SYGVKD.

This clonotype showed up many times. The chain links TRBV20-1 to TRBJ1-2; no firm D call. V dropped 1 base and J dropped 2 bases, with 11 bases sitting between them. The V gene's germline CDR1 is DFQATT and CDR2 SNEGSKA (reference sequence). This CDR3 is 14 amino acids long. CDR3 loop: CSARGGRKNYGYTF. As DNA, the CDR3 is TGCAGTGCTAGAGGAGGCAGAAAAAACTATGGCTACACCTTC.